These 2 T cell receptor beta chains originate from one sample sequenced in a study of Ad26.COV2.S vaccination and SARS-CoV-2 variants. Produced via immunoSEQ multiplex PCR; TCRdb's table is partial and in-frame only. Of roughly 500,000 clones listed, around 88% were seen once; the top ten hold roughly 13%. Treatment meaning: around 19 received Ad26.COV2.S at low or high dose, single or two shots; about 5 received placebo; per-sample allocation not given. At day 63 after the first vaccine or placebo injection, samples were drawn. The sample was peripheral blood, taken in a trial of Ad26.COV2.S vaccine versus placebo. These receptors originate from a person aged 18-60 years who received the Ad26.COV2.S COVID-19 vaccine or a placebo.

This chain connects TRBV9 to TRBJ2-1; TRBD2 matches at 10 bases. V was clipped by 3 bases and J by 8 bases; unmatched bases: 11. This CDR3 is built from 16 residues. Germline lookup yields CDR1 SGDLS and CDR2 YYNGEE. Here the CDR3 DNA reads TGTGCCAGCAGCGATGGTTTTGGGACTAGCGTTCATGAGCAGTTCTTC. This sequence encodes CASSDGFGTSVHEQFF. The whole variable domain, remainder taken from reference TRBV9 and TRBJ2-1, is DSGVTQTPKHLITATGQRVTLRCSPRSGDLSVYWYQQSLDQGLQFLIQYYNGEERAKGNILERFSAQQFPDLHSELNLSSLELGDSALYFCASSDGFGTSVHEQFFGPGTRLTVL.

The chain recombines TRBV6-1 with TRBJ2-7, with a possible D match to TRBD2 (6 bases). Germline CDR1 reads MNHNS; CDR2 reads SASEGT. V was trimmed by 3 bases and J by 2 bases, leaving 8 bases between them. CDR3 length: 13 amino acids. CDR3 sequence (DNA): TGTGCCAGCAGTGAGGCGGGACCCTACGAGCAGTACTTC. Residues: CASSEAGPYEQYF.